This TCR beta chain emerged from a study of vaccination and CD4 T cells after COVID-19. Cultured CD4+ T cell DNA underwent sequencing with the Oncomine TCR Beta short-read assay. Via MiXCR, TCRdb re-called the PCR reads, giving one row per CDR3 protein. The sample yields approximately 12,000 distinct CDR3 sequences, about half seen once. Specified treatment: approximately nine-day PBMC culture with coronavirus spike peptide pools or control peptides (ViraFEST assay). Germline V gene lookup returns CDR1 DFQATT and CDR2 SNEGSKA (reference sequence). This CDR3 is 14 amino acids long. The J segment lost 3 bases and the V segment lost 2 bases, leaving 1 base of the junction unmatched. The sample holds a few counts of this clonotype. Antigen specificity is unknown.

Input material: CD4+ T cells from blood, cultured in vitro. The source of this sequence is a human donor who had recovered from COVID-19. The chain uses TRBV20-1 and TRBJ2-3; 11 nucleotides agree with TRBD2. The CDR3 region has the DNA TGCAGTGCTAGACTAGCGGGAGGAACAGATACGCAGTATTTT. Residues: CSARLAGGTDTQYF.